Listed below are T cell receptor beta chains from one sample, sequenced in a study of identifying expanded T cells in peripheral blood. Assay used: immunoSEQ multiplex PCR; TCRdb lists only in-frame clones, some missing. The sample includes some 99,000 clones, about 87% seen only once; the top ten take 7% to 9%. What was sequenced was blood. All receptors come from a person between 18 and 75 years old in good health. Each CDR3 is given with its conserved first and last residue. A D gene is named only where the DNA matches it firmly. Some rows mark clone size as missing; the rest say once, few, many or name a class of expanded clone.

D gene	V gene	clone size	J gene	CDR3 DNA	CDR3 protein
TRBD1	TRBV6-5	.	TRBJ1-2	TGTGCCAGCAGCAAGACAGGGTTGGAAGGCTACACCTTC	CASSKTGLEGYTF
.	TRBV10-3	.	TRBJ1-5	TGTGCCATCAGTGAGTCTCCGGGGACGGATCAGCCCCAGCATTTT	CAISESPGTDQPQHF
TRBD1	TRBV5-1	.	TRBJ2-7	TGCGCCAGCAGCTTGAGACAGGGGTCTTCTACCTACGAGCAGTACTTC	CASSLRQGSSTYEQYF
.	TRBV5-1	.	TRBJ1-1	TGCGCCAGCAGCTTGGAAGGCAGCCACAAGAACACTGAAGCTTTCTTT	CASSLEGSHKNTEAFF
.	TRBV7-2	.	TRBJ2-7	TGTGCCAGCAGCTTAGCGCAATCCTACGAGCAGTACTTC	CASSLAQSYEQYF
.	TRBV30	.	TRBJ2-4	TGTGCCTGGAGTTCGGGTCTCAACGCCAAAAACATTCAGTACTTC	CAWSSGLNAKNIQYF
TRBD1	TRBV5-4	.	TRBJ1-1	TGTGCCAGCAGACAGGGGGAGGGCCGAAACACTGAAGCTTTCTTT	CASRQGEGRNTEAFF
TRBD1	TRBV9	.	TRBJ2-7	TGTGCCAGCAGCCCTCGGACAGGGGAGTACGAGCAGTACTTC	CASSPRTGEYEQYF
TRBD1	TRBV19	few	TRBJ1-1	TGTGCCAGTAGAGGACAGGTGGCGAACACTGAAGCTTTCTTT	CASRGQVANTEAFF
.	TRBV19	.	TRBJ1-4	TGTGCCAGTAGGCCTCAGGGCGCAGGTGAAAAACTGTTTTTT	CASRPQGAGEKLFF
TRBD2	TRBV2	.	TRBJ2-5	TGTGCCAGCAGTGTGAGAAGGAGCGGGAGCGGGGAGACCCAGTACTTC	CASSVRRSGSGETQYF
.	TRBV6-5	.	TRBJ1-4	TGTGCCAGCAGTTACTCGAGAGGAGGGCGGAAACTGTTTTTT	CASSYSRGGRKLFF
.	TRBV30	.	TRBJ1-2	TGTGCCTGGAGTGTTGAGGTTGGTGGCTACACCTTC	CAWSVEVGGYTF
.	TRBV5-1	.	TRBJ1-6	TGCGCCAGCAGCTTGGGGCAGGAGAATTCACCCCTCCACTTT	CASSLGQENSPLHF
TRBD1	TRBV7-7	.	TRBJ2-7	TGTGCCAGCAGCCCCGGGACAGGCTCCTACGAGCAGTACTTC	CASSPGTGSYEQYF
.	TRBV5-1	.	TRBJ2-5	TGCGCCAGCAGCTTAGGGGAAGTCAGAGAGACCCAGTACTTC	CASSLGEVRETQYF
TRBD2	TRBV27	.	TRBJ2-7	TGTGCCAGCAGTTTTTGGTTAGCGGGAAACTACGAGCAGTACTTC	CASSFWLAGNYEQYF
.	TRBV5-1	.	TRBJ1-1	TGCGCCAGCAGCTTGGTTGGGGCCCCGGGCACTGAAGCTTTCTTT	CASSLVGAPGTEAFF
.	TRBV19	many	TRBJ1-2	TGTGCCAGTAGTATTATTGGACACCGGGTGGGTTATGGCTACACCTTC	CASSIIGHRVGYGYTF
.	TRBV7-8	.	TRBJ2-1	TGTGCCAGCAGCTTAGGGCTTAACAATGAGCAGTTCTTC	CASSLGLNNEQFF
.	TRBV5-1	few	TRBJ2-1	TGCGCCAGCAGCCGACCGGTTGGTGAGCAGTTCTTC	CASSRPVGEQFF
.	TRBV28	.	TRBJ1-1	TGTGCCAGCAGTTTAGAGGGGTACATGCGCACTGAAGCTTTCTTT	CASSLEGYMRTEAFF
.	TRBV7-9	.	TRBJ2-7	TGTGCCAGCAGCTCCCGCGGGGGCTCCGAGCAGTACTTC	CASSSRGGSEQYF
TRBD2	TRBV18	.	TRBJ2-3	TGTGCCAGCTCACCGGCGCCCTTATGGGGGGAGGGTACAGATACGCAGTATTTT	CASSPAPLWGEGTDTQYF
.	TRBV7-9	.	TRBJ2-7	TGTGCCAGCAGCTTAATTGGGGGAGCCTACGAGCAGTACTTC	CASSLIGGAYEQYF
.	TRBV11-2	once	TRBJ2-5	TGTGCCAGCAGCTTAGGACCTGACCCTCAAGAGACCCAGTACTTC	CASSLGPDPQETQYF
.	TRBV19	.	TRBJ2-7	TGTGCCAGTAGACCGACAGGCAAGACCTACGAGCAGTACTTC	CASRPTGKTYEQYF
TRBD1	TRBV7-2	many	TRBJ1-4	TGTGCCAGCAGCGAGGGACAGGGTATTGAAAAACTGTTTTTT	CASSEGQGIEKLFF
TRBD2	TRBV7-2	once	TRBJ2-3	TGTGCCAGCAGCTTACGGACTAGCGGGGTTGATACGCAGTATTTT	CASSLRTSGVDTQYF
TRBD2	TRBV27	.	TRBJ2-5	TGTGCCAGCAGTTCGACTAGCGGGAGGGCCCGGGGAGAGACCCAGTACTTC	CASSSTSGRARGETQYF
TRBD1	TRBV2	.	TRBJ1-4	TGTGCCAGCAGTGAGGACAGGGGCCATGAAAAACTGTTTTTT	CASSEDRGHEKLFF
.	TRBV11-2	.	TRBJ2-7	TGTGCCAGCAGCTTAAATCTCGGGAAGGGTCACGAGCAGTACTTC	CASSLNLGKGHEQYF
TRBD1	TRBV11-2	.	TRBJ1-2	TGTGCCAGCAGCTTAGCCGGACAGGGGCAGGGCTACACCTTC	CASSLAGQGQGYTF
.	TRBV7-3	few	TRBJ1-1	TGTGCCAGCAGCTTAGGGCAATTCACTGAAGCTTTCTTT	CASSLGQFTEAFF
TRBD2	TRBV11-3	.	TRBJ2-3	TGTGCCAGCAGCTCCCGAGCCGGGACTAGCGGGGGAACGGCAGATACGCAGTATTTT	CASSSRAGTSGGTADTQYF
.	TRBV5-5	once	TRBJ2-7	TGTGCCAGCAGCTTTCAGGGGGGTTCCTACGAGCAGTACTTC	CASSFQGGSYEQYF
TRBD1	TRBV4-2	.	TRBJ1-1	TGTGCCAGCAGCCAAGAAAGGGCAGGGGGGAACACTGAAGCTTTCTTT	CASSQERAGGNTEAFF
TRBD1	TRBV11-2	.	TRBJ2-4	TGTGCCAGCAGCACCTCCGGGACAGGGGCCATTCAGTACTTC	CASSTSGTGAIQYF
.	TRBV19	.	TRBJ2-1	TGTGCCAGTAGCCGCTTCGGGGGAGAAGATGAGCAGTTCTTC	CASSRFGGEDEQFF
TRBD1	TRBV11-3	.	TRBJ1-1	TGTGCCAGCAGCACGACAGGGGGCACTGAAGCTTTCTTT	CASSTTGGTEAFF
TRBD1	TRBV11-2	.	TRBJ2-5	TGTGCCAGCAGCGCGAGGGACAGGGCAAAAGAGACCCAGTACTTC	CASSARDRAKETQYF
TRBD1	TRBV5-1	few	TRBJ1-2	TGCGCCAGCAGTAATCCGGGACAGGGTAACTATGGCTACACCTTC	CASSNPGQGNYGYTF
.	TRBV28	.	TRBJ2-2	TGTGCCAGCAGGCGGGACTCAAACACCGGGGAGCTGTTTTTT	CASRRDSNTGELFF
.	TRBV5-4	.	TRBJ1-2	TGTGCCAGCAGCTTGGTTGGAGTGAGATCGGGCTACACCTTC	CASSLVGVRSGYTF
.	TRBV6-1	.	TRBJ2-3	TGTGCCAGCAGTTCTCTATTTAGCACAGATACGCAGTATTTT	CASSSLFSTDTQYF
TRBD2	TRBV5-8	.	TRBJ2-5	TGTGCCAGCAGTTATCAGGTGGCACCGCGGGGGGAGACCCAGTACTTC	CASSYQVAPRGETQYF
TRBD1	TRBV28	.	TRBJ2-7	TGTGCCAGCGGAACGACGAGGGGGCGGGTGGAGCAGTACTTC	CASGTTRGRVEQYF
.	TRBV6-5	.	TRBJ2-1	TGTGCCAGCAGTTCCAACGGGGGTAACAATGAGCAGTTCTTC	CASSSNGGNNEQFF
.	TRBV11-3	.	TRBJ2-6	TGTGCCAGCAGCTTAGAGGCGGGTTCTGGGGCCAACGTCCTGACTTTC	CASSLEAGSGANVLTF
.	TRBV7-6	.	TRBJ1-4	TGTGCCAGCAGCCCCCGGGGTTCGGGGGTTGGCGGAAAACTGTTTTTT	CASSPRGSGVGGKLFF
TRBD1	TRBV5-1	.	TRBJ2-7	TGCGCCAGCAGCCAACAGGGGGTCCACGAGCAGTACTTC	CASSQQGVHEQYF